The next 11 T cell receptor beta chains were all read from a single sample in a study of spatial heterogeneity in lung cancer. Study-wide results and caveats: Expanded intratumoral alpha and beta TCR counts tracked tumor mutation counts.

From the 5' RACE reads, TCRdb called clonotypes with MiXCR, one entry per CDR3 protein. The table includes 7,000 or so distinct CDR3 sequences, about 20% detected once. Antigens for these TCRs are unknown. Time point specified: sample taken at primary tumor resection. The source was lung tumor tissue, collected at surgery. The receptor source for this set is a female donor with early-stage non-small cell lung cancer.

The rearrangement links TRBV3-1 to TRBJ2-7, with 8 nucleotides matching TRBD1. The J segment lost 3 bases and the V segment lost 3 bases, leaving 7 bases of the junction unmatched. Germline V gene lookup returns CDR1 LGHDT and CDR2 YNNKEL (reference sequence). This CDR3 is 15 amino acids long. The CDR3 here is CASSHLGQGLYEQYF. The DNA of the CDR3 is TGTGCCAGCAGCCACCTAGGACAGGGCCTCTACGAGCAGTACTTC.

V and J are TRBV3-2 and TRBJ2-7; the table names TRBD1, a call not compared with the DNA. TRBV3-2 is a pseudogene locus. This CDR3 spans 14 amino acids. CDR3 sequence reads: CASSRRTGAYEQYF. CDR3 DNA: TGTGCCAGCAGCCGGCGGACAGGGGCCTACGAGCAGTACTTC.

The chain is built from TRBV10-2 and TRBJ2-3, with TRBD2 matching over 8 bases. CDR1 and CDR2 from the germline V gene are WSHSY and SAAADI. The J segment lost 2 bases and the V segment lost 1 base, leaving 5 bases of the junction unmatched. This CDR3 has 16 amino acids. The CDR3: CASSELLAGITDTQYF. The CDR3 DNA reads TGCGCCAGCAGTGAGTTGTTAGCGGGGATCACAGATACGCAGTATTTT.

The genes are TRBV7-3 and TRBJ2-1; 9 bases match TRBD2. With 5 bases clipped from V and 6 bases from J, the junction kept 11 bases outside the gene matches. The germline V gene has CDR1 SGHTA and CDR2 FQGTGA. This CDR3 is built from 16 residues. The CDR3 DNA sequence: TGTGCCAGCAGCCGTAGCGGGGGCTTCTCGGGCAATGAGCAGTTCTTC. This gives the protein CASSRSGGFSGNEQFF.

This clonotype was observed a few times. The V and J genes are TRBV20-1 and TRBJ1-1, with 8 nucleotides matching TRBD1. The CDR3 extends over 14 amino acids. With 0 bases clipped from V and 5 bases from J, the junction kept 5 bases outside the gene matches. In germline, CDR1 is DFQATT, CDR2 SNEGSKA (reference sequence). The CDR3 nucleotides are TGCAGTGCTAGAGATCAGGGGGCGTGGACTGAAGCTTTCTTT. It encodes CSARDQGAWTEAFF.

This clonotype was seen a few times. The V call is TRBV7-2, the J call TRBJ2-7; either TRBD1 or TRBD2 may fit D (5 bases each). CDR1 SGHTA and CDR2 FQGNSA come from the germline V gene. The germline V and J ends were trimmed by 5 bases and 6 bases, with 14 bases remaining between them. CDR3 length: 13 residues. CDR3: CASSRGGKLEQYF. In nucleotides, the CDR3 is TGTGCCAGCAGCCGGGGCGGTAAACTCGAGCAGTACTTC.

This clonotype is medium-sized by share. The gene calls are TRBV5-1 and TRBJ2-1, with a possible D match to TRBD1 (5 bases). CDR1 is SGHRS, CDR2 YFSETQ, per germline. V dropped 1 base and J dropped 1 base, with 9 bases sitting between them. The CDR3 has 15 amino acids. CDR3 in amino acids: CASSLLSGSYNEQFF. CDR3 DNA sequence: TGCGCCAGCAGCTTGTTATCAGGGTCCTACAATGAGCAGTTCTTC. The variable domain in full, with the rest retrieved from reference TRBV5-1 and TRBJ2-1, is KAGVTQTPRYLIKTRGQQVTLSCSPISGHRSVSWYQQTPGQGLQFLFEYFSETQRNKGNFPGRFSGRQFSNSRSEMNVSTLELGDSALYLCASSLLSGSYNEQFFGPGTRLTVL.

The chain links TRBV9 to TRBJ1-2, with 9 bases aligning to TRBD1. V shed 0 bases, J shed 5 bases, and the junction held 2 bases outside the gene matches. This CDR3 comprises 14 residues. The germline V gene encodes CDR1 SGDLS and CDR2 YYNGEE. The CDR3: CASSVGGQGYGYTF. In DNA, the CDR3 is TGTGCCAGCAGCGTAGGGGGACAGGGTTATGGCTACACCTTC.

V gene TRBV5-1 combines with J gene TRBJ1-5; D is unclear. V dropped 4 bases and J dropped 7 bases, with 12 bases sitting between them. Per the germline V gene, CDR1 is SGHRS and CDR2 is YFSETQ. The CDR3 is 13 residues long. The DNA of the CDR3 is TGCGCCAGCAGCCCCGGTCCCGACCAGCCCCAGCATTTT. Protein sequence: CASSPGPDQPQHF.

The chain joins TRBV5-1 to TRBJ2-5, with 8 bases lining up with TRBD2. Germline values: CDR1 SGHRS, CDR2 YFSETQ. V trimming: 7 bases; J trimming: 2 bases; junction bases outside the gene matches: 4. The CDR3 length is 13 residues. CDR3 DNA sequence: TGCGCCAGCGGACTAGCAGTACAAGAGACCCAGTACTTC. Its protein product is CASGLAVQETQYF.

V gene TRBV4-1 combines with J gene TRBJ1-1; 10 nucleotides agree with TRBD1. This CDR3 is built from 15 residues. The junction had 6 bases not matched to a gene; V was cut back by 3 bases and J by 5 bases. Germline V gene data show CDR1 as MGHRA and CDR2 as YSYEKL. Here the CDR3 reads CASSQTGGSGTEAFF. CDR3 nucleotides: TGCGCCAGCAGCCAGACAGGGGGCTCGGGGACTGAAGCTTTCTTT.